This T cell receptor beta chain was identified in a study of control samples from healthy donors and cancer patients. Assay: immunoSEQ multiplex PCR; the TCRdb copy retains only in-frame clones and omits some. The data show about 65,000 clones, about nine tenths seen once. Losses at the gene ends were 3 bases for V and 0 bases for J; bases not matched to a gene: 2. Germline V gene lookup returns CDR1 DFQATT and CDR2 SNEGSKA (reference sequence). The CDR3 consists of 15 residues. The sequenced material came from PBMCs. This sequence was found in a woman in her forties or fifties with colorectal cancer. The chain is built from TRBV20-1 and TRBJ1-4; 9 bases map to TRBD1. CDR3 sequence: CSASRQGATNEKLFF. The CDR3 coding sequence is TGCAGTGCTAGTAGACAGGGGGCAACTAATGAAAAACTGTTTTTT.